Each of the 13 T cell receptor beta chains below was sequenced from the same sample in a study of blood T cell repertoires in COVID-19. The assay was immunoSEQ multiplex PCR, and TCRdb's table has in-frame clones only and misses some. The data contain 93,000 or so clones, approximately 88% of them singletons. Sequenced: peripheral blood. These TCRs come from a human donor in a cohort sampled during active COVID-19.

This clone showed up just a few times. This chain joins TRBV7-2 and TRBJ2-2; a possible D gene is TRBD1 (5 bases). V lost 5 bases and J 7 bases, leaving 11 bases between the germline ends. The CDR3 length is 13 residues. CDR1 is SGHTA, CDR2 FQGNSA, per germline. CDR3 coding DNA: TGTGCCAGCAGCCCGGACACTTACGGGGAGCTGTTTTTT. It is translated as CASSPDTYGELFF.

The chain combines TRBV9 with TRBJ1-4, with D possibly TRBD1 on 6 matching bases. Germline CDR1 is SGDLS and CDR2 is YYNGEE. The CDR3 spans 15 residues. V was shortened by 6 bases and J by 5 bases, with 17 bases between the two germline ends. CDR3 nucleotides: TGTGCCAGCACCGTTGGGGGCGGAATCAATGAAAAACTGTTTTTT. It is translated as CASTVGGGINEKLFF.

The chain joins TRBV25-1 to TRBJ1-2, with a tentative D call TRBD1 (6 bases). Trimming pared 10 bases from V and 6 bases from J, leaving 12 bases between. This CDR3 has 11 residues. Looked up from germline, CDR1 is MGHDK and CDR2 is SYGVNS. The CDR3 bases are TGTGCCATCCGGACAGTCCATGGCTACACCTTC. Translated: CAIRTVHGYTF.

This chain connects TRBV5-1 to TRBJ2-2; TRBD1 is a possible D gene (6 bases). There are 15 residues in the CDR3. The germline V gene encodes CDR1 SGHRS and CDR2 YFSETQ. Trimming removed 0 bases from V and 0 bases from J, with 6 bases in between. The chain's CDR3 is CASSLDRANTGELFF. The CDR3 bases are TGCGCCAGCAGCTTGGACAGGGCGAACACCGGGGAGCTGTTTTTT.

V usage is TRBV19 and J usage is TRBJ1-2; no reliable D call. V lost 3 bases and J 2 bases, leaving 10 bases between the germline ends. CDR3 length: 14 residues. The germline V gene encodes CDR1 LNHDA and CDR2 SQIVND (reference sequence). CDR3 amino acids: CASSIEGLNYGYTF. CDR3 bases: TGTGCCAGTAGTATTGAGGGATTAAACTATGGCTACACCTTC.

This clone was seen only once. The chain recombines TRBV30 with TRBJ2-7, with 8 bases that match TRBD1. CDR3 size: 16 residues. Per the germline V gene, CDR1 is GTSNPN and CDR2 is SVGIG (reference sequence). V lost 1 base and J lost 3; bases outside the gene matches: 11. The CDR3: CAWSGRRGQGRYEQYF. CDR3 coding DNA: TGTGCCTGGAGTGGTAGGCGAGGACAGGGTCGCTACGAGCAGTACTTC.

This chain joins TRBV7-7 and TRBJ2-5; 11 bases line up with TRBD2. The CDR3 is 16 residues long. Trimming took 1 base from V and 5 from J; bases not matched to a gene: 6. The germline gives CDR1 SSHAT, CDR2 FNYEAQ (reference sequence). The CDR3 sequence is CASSLGSGGAQETQYF. CDR3 DNA sequence: TGTGCCAGCAGCTTAGGTAGCGGGGGGGCCCAGGAGACCCAGTACTTC.

This chain joins TRBV7-9 and TRBJ2-2, with D unclear. Germline CDR1 reads SEHNR; CDR2 reads FQNEAQ (reference sequence). The ends were cut back, 1 base at V and 3 bases at J, with 6 bases in the middle. The CDR3 runs 14 residues. CDR3 sequence (DNA): TGTGCCAGCAGCTTAGTGGGCCACACCGGGGAGCTGTTTTTT. The encoded protein is CASSLVGHTGELFF.

The V gene is TRBV5-1, the J gene TRBJ2-7, with D perhaps matching TRBD2 (6 bases). CDR1 is SGHRS and CDR2 is YFSETQ in the germline V gene. The CDR3 is 14 amino acids. Trimming took off 2 bases at V and 2 bases at J, with 11 bases between the two ends. CDR3 region: CASSFRPGAYEQYF. The CDR3 nucleotides read TGCGCCAGCAGCTTTCGTCCGGGGGCCTACGAGCAGTACTTC.

The chain recombines TRBV2 with TRBJ2-4; D is perhaps TRBD2 (5 bases). The V and J ends lost 8 bases and 3 bases respectively, with 5 bases between them. Per germline, CDR1 SNHLY and CDR2 FYNNEI. This CDR3 is built from 11 residues. The CDR3 DNA reads TGTGCCAGCGGACTCAAAAACATTCAGTACTTC. It yields the protein CASGLKNIQYF. Full variable domain (remainder filled in from reference TRBV2 and TRBJ2-4): EPEVTQTPSHQVTQMGQEVILRCVPISNHLYFYWYRQILGQKVEFLVSFYNNEISEKSEIFDDQFSVERPDGSNFTLKIRSTKLEDSAMYFCASGLKNIQYFGAGTRLSVL.

CDR3 residues: CASSRLPAGGYTF. Written as DNA, the CDR3 is TGTGCCAGCAGCCGACTCCCTGCGGGGGGCTACACCTTC. V and J are TRBV12-3 or TRBV12-4 and TRBJ1-2; D gene ambiguous. V was cut by 6 bases and J by 8 bases, with 16 bases left in between. CDR3 length: 13 amino acids.

V gene TRBV29-1 combines with J gene TRBJ2-2; 10 nucleotides agree with TRBD1. Per germline, CDR1 SQVTM and CDR2 ANQGSEA. This CDR3 has 13 amino acids. Germline trimming cut 7 bases from V and 4 bases from J; bases unmatched to any gene: 3. CDR3 bases: TGCAGCGCCCGGACAGGGGGCACCGGGGAGCTGTTTTTT. Protein product: CSARTGGTGELFF.

The chain combines TRBV4-1 with TRBJ2-7; TRBD2 is a possible D gene (5 bases). Germline-derived CDR1 and CDR2 are MGHRA and YSYEKL. Trimming pared 4 bases from V and 3 bases from J, leaving 16 bases between. CDR3 size: 15 residues. DNA for the CDR3: TGCGCCAGCAGCCGCTTGCGAGGGATGAACTACGAGCAGTACTTC. It encodes CASSRLRGMNYEQYF.